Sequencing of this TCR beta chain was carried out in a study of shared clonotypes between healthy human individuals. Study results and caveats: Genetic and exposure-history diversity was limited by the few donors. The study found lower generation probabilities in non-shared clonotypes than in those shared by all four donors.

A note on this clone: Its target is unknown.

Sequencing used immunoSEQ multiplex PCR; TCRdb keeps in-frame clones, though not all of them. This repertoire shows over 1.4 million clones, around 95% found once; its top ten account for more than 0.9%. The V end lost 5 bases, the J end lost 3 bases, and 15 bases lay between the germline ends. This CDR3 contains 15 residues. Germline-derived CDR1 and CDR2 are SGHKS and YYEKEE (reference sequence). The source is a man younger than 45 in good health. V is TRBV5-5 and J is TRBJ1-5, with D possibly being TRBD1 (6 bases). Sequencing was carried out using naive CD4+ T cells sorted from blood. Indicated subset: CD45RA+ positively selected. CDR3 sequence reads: CASRAGGTPNQPQHF. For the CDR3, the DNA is TGTGCCAGCAGAGCCGGCGGGACACCCAATCAGCCCCAGCATTTT.